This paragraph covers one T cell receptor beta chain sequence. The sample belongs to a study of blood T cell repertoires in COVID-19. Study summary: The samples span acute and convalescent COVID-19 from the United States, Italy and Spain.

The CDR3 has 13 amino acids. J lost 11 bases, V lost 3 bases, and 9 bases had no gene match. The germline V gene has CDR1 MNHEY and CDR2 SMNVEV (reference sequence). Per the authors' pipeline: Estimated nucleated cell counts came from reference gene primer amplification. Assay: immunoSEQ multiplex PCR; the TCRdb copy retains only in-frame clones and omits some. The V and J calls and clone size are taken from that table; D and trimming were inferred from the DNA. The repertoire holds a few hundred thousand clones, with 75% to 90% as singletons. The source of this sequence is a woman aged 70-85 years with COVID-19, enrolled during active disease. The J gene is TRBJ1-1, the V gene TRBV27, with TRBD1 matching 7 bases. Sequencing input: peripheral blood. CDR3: CASSFQDTGEAFF. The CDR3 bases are TGTGCCAGCAGTTTTCAAGACACAGGGGAGGCTTTCTTT.